This TCR beta chain derives from a study of cytomegalovirus exposure and HLA in healthy donors. PCR was performed using 60 Vbeta and 13 Jbeta primers. Sequencing used immunoSEQ multiplex PCR; TCRdb keeps in-frame clones, though not all of them. The top ten hold over 8.5% of the sample, which has under 150,000 clones, roughly 80% seen once. The germline V gene has CDR1 MNHNY and CDR2 SVGAGI (reference sequence). CDR3 length: 16 amino acids. V gave up 4 bases and J gave up 1 base; unmatched junction bases: 6. The rearrangement joins TRBV6-6 to TRBJ2-5; 10 bases line up with TRBD2. The TCR comes from a woman between 50 and 59 years old in good health and CMV-seropositive. Material for sequencing was PBMCs. The CDR3 DNA reads TGTGCCAGCAGTTCTCTGCTAGCGGGGGTCCAAGAGACCCAGTACTTC. Translated: CASSSLLAGVQETQYF.